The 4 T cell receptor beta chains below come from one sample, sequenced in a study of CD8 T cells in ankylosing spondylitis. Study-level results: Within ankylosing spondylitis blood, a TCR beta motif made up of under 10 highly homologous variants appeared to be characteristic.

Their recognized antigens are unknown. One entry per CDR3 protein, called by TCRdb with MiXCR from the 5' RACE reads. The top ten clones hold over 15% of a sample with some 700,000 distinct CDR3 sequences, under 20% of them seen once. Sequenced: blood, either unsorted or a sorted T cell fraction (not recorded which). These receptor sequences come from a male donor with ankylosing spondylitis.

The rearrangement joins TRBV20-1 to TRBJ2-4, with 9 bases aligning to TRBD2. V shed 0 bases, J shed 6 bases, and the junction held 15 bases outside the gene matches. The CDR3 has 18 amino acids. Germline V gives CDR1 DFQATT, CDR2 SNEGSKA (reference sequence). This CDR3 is CSARDPRTSDRTGNIQYF. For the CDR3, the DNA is TGCAGTGCTAGAGATCCCAGGACTAGCGACAGGACCGGAAACATTCAGTACTTC.

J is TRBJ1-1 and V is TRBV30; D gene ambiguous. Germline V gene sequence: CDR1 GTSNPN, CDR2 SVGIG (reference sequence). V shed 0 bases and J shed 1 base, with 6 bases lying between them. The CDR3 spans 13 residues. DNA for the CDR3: TGTGCCTGGAGTGTTGGCCAGAACACTGAAGCTTTCTTT. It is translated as CAWSVGQNTEAFF.

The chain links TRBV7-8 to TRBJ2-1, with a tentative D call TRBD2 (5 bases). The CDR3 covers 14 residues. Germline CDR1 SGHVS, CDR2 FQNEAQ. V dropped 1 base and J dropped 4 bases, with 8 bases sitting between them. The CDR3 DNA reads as TGTGCCAGCAGCTTAGTAGCGCGATACAATGAGCAGTTCTTC. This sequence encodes CASSLVARYNEQFF. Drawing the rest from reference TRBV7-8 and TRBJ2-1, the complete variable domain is GAGVSQSPRYKVAKRGQDVALRCDPISGHVSLFWYQQALGQGPEFLTYFQNEAQLDKSGLPSDRFFAERPEGSVSTLKIQRTQQEDSAVYLCASSLVARYNEQFFGPGTRLTVL.

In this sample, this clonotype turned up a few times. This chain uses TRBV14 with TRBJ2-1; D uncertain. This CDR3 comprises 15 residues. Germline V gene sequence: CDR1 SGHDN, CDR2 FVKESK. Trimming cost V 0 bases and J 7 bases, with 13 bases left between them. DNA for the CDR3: TGTGCCAGCAGCCAAGAGTGGGCGCCTGCGAATGAGCAGTTCTTC. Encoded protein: CASSQEWAPANEQFF.